This T cell receptor (beta chain) is drawn from a study of cytomegalovirus exposure and HLA in healthy donors. The overall study: There were 300 to 400 genotyped donors. Of these, roughly 82% fell in the genetic ancestry cluster associated with self-reported Caucasian donors.

General study findings and limits: An analysis done earlier found most TCR beta V segments productive about 87% or about 30% of the time. Both high specificity and high sensitivity reportedly marked the classifier's diagnosis of cytomegalovirus status.

Points on this clone: What it binds is unknown.

The V and J ends lost 4 bases and 0 bases respectively, with 8 bases between them. The germline V gene has CDR1 SGHNT and CDR2 YYREEE (reference sequence). The CDR3 is 14 amino acids. The PCR used 60 Vbeta and 13 Jbeta primers. Some clones are missing from TCRdb's copy, which holds only in-frame ones; the method was immunoSEQ multiplex PCR. The sample lists 130,000 to 150,000 clones, roughly 80% occurring once. Donors in the study were healthy people who gave bone marrow. The clonotype comes from a man in his forties in good health and CMV-seropositive. The rearrangement uses TRBV5-4 and TRBJ1-3, with D possibly matching TRBD1 (6 bases). The sample consisted of PBMCs. The CDR3 loop reads CASSKDSSGNTIYF. CDR3 nucleotide sequence: TGTGCCAGCAGCAAGGACAGCTCTGGAAACACCATATATTTT. Full variable domain (rest looked up from reference TRBV5-4 and TRBJ1-3): ETGVTQSPTHLIKTRGQQVTLRCSSQSGHNTVSWYQQALGQGPQFIFQYYREEENGRGNFPPRFSGLQFPNYSSELNVNALELDDSALYLCASSKDSSGNTIYFGEGSWLTVV.